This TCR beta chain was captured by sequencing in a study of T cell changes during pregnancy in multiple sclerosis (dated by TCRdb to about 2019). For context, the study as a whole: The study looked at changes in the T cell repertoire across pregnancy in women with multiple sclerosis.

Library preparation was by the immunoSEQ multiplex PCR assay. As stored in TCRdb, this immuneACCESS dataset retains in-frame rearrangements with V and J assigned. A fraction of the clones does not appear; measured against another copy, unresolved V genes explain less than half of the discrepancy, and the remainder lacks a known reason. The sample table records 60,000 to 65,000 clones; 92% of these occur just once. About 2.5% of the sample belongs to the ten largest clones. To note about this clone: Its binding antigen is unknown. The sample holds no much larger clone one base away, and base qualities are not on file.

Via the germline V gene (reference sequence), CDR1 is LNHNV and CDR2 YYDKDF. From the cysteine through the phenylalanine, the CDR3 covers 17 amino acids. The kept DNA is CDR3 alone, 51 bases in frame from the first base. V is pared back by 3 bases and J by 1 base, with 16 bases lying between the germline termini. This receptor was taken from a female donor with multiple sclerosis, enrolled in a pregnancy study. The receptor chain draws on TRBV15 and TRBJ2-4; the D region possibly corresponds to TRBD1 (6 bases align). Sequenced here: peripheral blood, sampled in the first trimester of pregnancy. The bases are TGTGCCACCAGCAGTAGACTCGGGACACTCGCCAAAAACATTCAGTACTTC. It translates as CATSSRLGTLAKNIQYF.